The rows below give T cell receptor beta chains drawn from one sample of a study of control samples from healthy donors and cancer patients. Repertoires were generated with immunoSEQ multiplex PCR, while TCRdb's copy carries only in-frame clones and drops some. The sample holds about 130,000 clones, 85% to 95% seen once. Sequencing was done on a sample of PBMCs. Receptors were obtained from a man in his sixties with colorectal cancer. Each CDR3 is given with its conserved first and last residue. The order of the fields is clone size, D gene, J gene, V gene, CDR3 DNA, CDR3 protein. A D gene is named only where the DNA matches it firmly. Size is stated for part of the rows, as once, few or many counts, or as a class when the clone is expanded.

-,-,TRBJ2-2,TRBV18,TGTGCCAGCTCACCAGTCGCAGGGAACATCGGGGAGCTGTTTTTT,CASSPVAGNIGELFF
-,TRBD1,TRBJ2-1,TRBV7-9,TGTGCCAGCACCACCGGGACAGGGGGCTACAATGAGCAGTTCTTC,CASTTGTGGYNEQFF
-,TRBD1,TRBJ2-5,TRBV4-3,TGCGCCAGCAGCCATCTCCGGACAGGGACGCGGGAGACCCAGTACTTC,CASSHLRTGTRETQYF
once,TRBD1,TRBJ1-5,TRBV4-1,TGCGCCAGCAGCCAAGATTTTAGGGGGCGAGGAGATCAGCCCCAGCATTTT,CASSQDFRGRGDQPQHF
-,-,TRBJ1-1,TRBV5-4,TGTGCCAGCAGCCCACAGGGGAACACTGAAGCTTTCTTT,CASSPQGNTEAFF
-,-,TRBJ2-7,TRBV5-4,TGTGCCAGCAGCCCCCTTCCGGAGGACGAGCAGTACTTC,CASSPLPEDEQYF
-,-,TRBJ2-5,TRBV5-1,TGCGCCAGCAGCCCTACACGGGCTCAAGAGACCCAGTACTTC,CASSPTRAQETQYF
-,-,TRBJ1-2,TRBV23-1,TGCGCCAGCAGTCAATCGCGGGTTTTCGGGCGAATAAACTATGGCTACACCTTC,CASSQSRVFGRINYGYTF
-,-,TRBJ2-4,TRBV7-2,TGTGCCAGCAGCTTAGAAGCAGGGAACGGGGACCGGTACTTC,CASSLEAGNGDRYF
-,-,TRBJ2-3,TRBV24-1,TGTGCCACCAGTGATTTCTCAGGGGCTCGCCCAGATACGCAGTATTTT,CATSDFSGARPDTQYF